These 20 T cell receptor beta chains share one sample of origin, sequenced in a study of blood T cell repertoires in COVID-19. Profiled with immunoSEQ multiplex PCR; TCRdb holds only in-frame clones, not every one. The table includes 95,000 to 100,000 clones, 60% to 85% detected once. Sequencing input: peripheral blood. These TCRs come from a woman of 80 years or more with active or convalescent COVID-19.

The rearrangement links TRBV4-1 to TRBJ2-3; D unclear. With 0 bases removed from V and 5 bases from J, the gap between germline ends came to 15 bases. The CDR3 is made up of 16 amino acids. CDR1 MGHRA and CDR2 YSYEKL come from the germline V gene. CDR3 sequence (DNA): TGCGCCAGCAGCCAAGAACTGCTAGTCTCCTTAGATACGCAGTATTTT. Translated, it gives CASSQELLVSLDTQYF.

This sequence joins TRBV28 and TRBJ1-5; D not resolved. The V and J ends lost 5 bases and 5 bases respectively, with 10 bases between them. The V gene's germline CDR1 is MDHEN and CDR2 SYDVKM. This CDR3 is 13 amino acids long. The chain's CDR3 is CASSPIQYQPQHF. CDR3 sequence (DNA): TGTGCCAGCAGTCCCATACAGTATCAGCCCCAGCATTTT.

In DNA form, the CDR3 reads TGTGCCAGCAGCTTAGTGGGACTAGCGGGAGGTACGTACGAGCAGTACTTC. Amino acid sequence: CASSLVGLAGGTYEQYF. The chain links TRBV13 to TRBJ2-7; 15 nucleotides line up with TRBD2. J gave up 4 bases and V 1 base, and 5 bases lay outside the gene matches. Per germline, CDR1 PRHDT and CDR2 FYEKMQ (reference sequence). The CDR3 sequence is 17 residues long.

This clone was seen a single time. This chain uses TRBV6-1 with TRBJ1-3, with D uncertain. The germline CDR1 and CDR2 sequences are MNHNS and SASEGT. The CDR3 length is 14 residues. The V end lost 2 bases, the J end lost 6 bases, and 11 bases lay between the germline ends. Here the CDR3 reads CASSEMTGVNTIYF. In nucleotides, the CDR3 is TGTGCCAGCAGTGAAATGACGGGTGTAAACACCATATATTTT.

V gene TRBV10-3 combines with J gene TRBJ2-7, with D perhaps matching TRBD1 (6 bases). Germline CDR1 ENHRY, CDR2 SYGVKD. The CDR3 runs 14 residues. V shed 0 bases and J shed 3 bases, with 9 bases lying between them. The CDR3 loop is CAISESGQSYEQYF. The CDR3 DNA reads TGTGCCATCAGTGAGTCCGGACAGAGCTACGAGCAGTACTTC.

The chain is built from TRBV19 and TRBJ2-1, with a possible D match to TRBD2 (7 bases). This CDR3 contains 13 residues. CDR1 LNHDA and CDR2 SQIVND come from the germline V gene (reference sequence). V was trimmed by 7 bases and J by 6 bases, leaving 13 bases between them. The CDR3 sequence: CASTYGGANEQFF. Written as DNA, the CDR3 is TGTGCCAGTACCTATGGGGGGGCCAATGAGCAGTTCTTC.

This chain uses TRBV18 with TRBJ2-7; 9 bases agree with TRBD1. This CDR3 comprises 14 residues. The V segment lost 3 bases and the J segment 5 bases; nucleotides outside the gene matches: 5. CDR1 and CDR2 from the germline V gene are KGHSH and LQKENI. CDR3 loop: CASSPGTGRDEQYF. For the CDR3, the DNA is TGTGCCAGCTCACCCGGGACAGGGCGGGACGAGCAGTACTTC.

The gene calls are TRBV11-3 and TRBJ2-1; 9 bases line up with TRBD1. There are 16 residues in the CDR3. V lost 5 bases, J lost 1 base, and 6 bases stayed unmatched. Germline V CDR1 and CDR2: SGHNT, YENEEA. The CDR3 here is CASSARQGVSYNEQFF. The CDR3 DNA follows: TGTGCCAGCAGCGCCAGACAGGGGGTGTCCTACAATGAGCAGTTCTTC. Complete variable domain (other parts from reference TRBV11-3 and TRBJ2-1): EAGVVQSPRYKIIEKKQPVAFWCNPISGHNTLYWYLQNLGQGPELLIRYENEEAVDDSQLPKDRFSAERLKGVDSTLKIQPAELGDSAVYLCASSARQGVSYNEQFFGPGTRLTVL.

As to this clone: The junction does not match germline at one end; this may be a read error. The CDR3 DNA sequence: TGTGCCAGCAGCCCCGGGAGTGGGAGCTCTGGAAACACCATATATTTT. The encoded protein is CASSPGSGSSGNTIYF. This chain uses TRBV5-1 with TRBJ1-3; D call uncertain. The CDR3 has 16 amino acids. CDR1 is SGHRS, CDR2 YFSETQ, per germline.

The V and J genes are TRBV11-2 and TRBJ1-6, with D tentatively TRBD1 (5 bases). Deletions cut 1 base from V and 9 bases from J, with 10 bases between. The CDR3 sequence is 14 residues long. From germline, CDR1 is SGHAT and CDR2 FQNNGV. CDR3 in DNA: TGTGCCAGCAGCTTAGCAGGGCGCGGTTCACCCCTCCACTTT. This codes for CASSLAGRGSPLHF.

The V gene is TRBV9, the J gene TRBJ2-3, with D maybe TRBD1 (5 bases). The germline V gene encodes CDR1 SGDLS and CDR2 YYNGEE. Trimming removed 5 bases from V and 0 bases from J, with 13 bases in between. The CDR3 extends over 15 amino acids. In DNA form, the CDR3 reads TGTGCCAGCAGTGTGACAGCTCTTAGCACAGATACGCAGTATTTT. It translates to CASSVTALSTDTQYF.

The chain uses TRBV28 and TRBJ2-7; 13 bases fit TRBD2. Per germline, CDR1 MDHEN and CDR2 SYDVKM. The CDR3 covers 15 residues. V lost 4 bases, J lost 4 bases, and 4 bases stayed unmatched. The CDR3 region is CASSYSTSGRYEQYF. The CDR3 nucleotides read TGTGCCAGCAGTTACTCGACTAGCGGGAGGTACGAGCAGTACTTC.

The chain carries TRBV7-3 and TRBJ2-5; 9 bases fit TRBD2. The CDR3 consists of 16 residues. Germline CDR1 reads SGHTA; CDR2 reads FQGTGA. V dropped 5 bases and J dropped 2; count of bases not matched to a gene: 9. The CDR3 region has the DNA TGTGCCAGCAGCCCAGGACTAGCGAGAGGGCAAGAGACCCAGTACTTC. This gives the protein CASSPGLARGQETQYF.

The chain is built from TRBV6-5 and TRBJ2-3; possible D gene TRBD2, 6 bases. Germline CDR1 and CDR2: MNHEY and SVGAGI. Trimming took off 5 bases at V and 5 bases at J, with 14 bases between the two ends. This CDR3 has 14 amino acids. In DNA form, the CDR3 reads TGTGCCAGCAGTCGGGAGTTATTAAAAGATACGCAGTATTTT. The encoded protein is CASSRELLKDTQYF.

V gene TRBV19 combines with J gene TRBJ2-5; TRBD1 agrees at 7 bases. The trim removed 7 bases at V and 3 bases at J, leaving 11 bases unmatched. Germline V gives CDR1 LNHDA, CDR2 SQIVND (reference sequence). The CDR3 runs 15 residues. The CDR3 sequence: CASTLTGYQEETQYF. CDR3 DNA sequence: TGTGCCAGTACCCTGACAGGGTATCAAGAAGAGACCCAGTACTTC.

The chain is built from TRBV18 and TRBJ2-7; 8 bases agree with TRBD1. Trimming took 3 bases from V and 7 from J; bases not matched to a gene: 11. Germline CDR1 and CDR2: KGHSH and LQKENI. The CDR3 covers 15 residues. This CDR3 reads CASSPGTGSLREQYF. The DNA for the CDR3 is TGTGCCAGCTCACCGGGGACAGGATCGCTTCGGGAGCAGTACTTC.

The J gene is TRBJ2-2, the V gene TRBV19, with D tentatively TRBD2 (6 bases). Germline V lookup: CDR1 LNHDA, CDR2 SQIVND (reference sequence). This CDR3 has 16 amino acids. Trimming removed 1 base at V and 0 bases at J, with 9 bases between. The CDR3 spells CASSIGLASNTGELFF. DNA for the CDR3: TGTGCCAGTAGTATAGGGCTAGCGTCGAACACCGGGGAGCTGTTTTTT. Full variable domain (remainder filled in from reference TRBV19 and TRBJ2-2): DGGITQSPKYLFRKEGQNVTLSCEQNLNHDAMYWYRQDPGQGLRLIYYSQIVNDFQKGDIAEGYSVSREKKESFPLTVTSAQKNPTAFYLCASSIGLASNTGELFFGEGSRLTVL.

This chain uses TRBV7-2 with TRBJ2-7, with TRBD1 as a possible D gene (6 bases). Germline V gives CDR1 SGHTA, CDR2 FQGNSA. V was shortened by 6 bases and J by 2 bases, with 14 bases between the two germline ends. The CDR3 length is 14 residues. The CDR3 sequence is CASRSGQSAYEQYF. As DNA, the CDR3 is TGTGCCAGCAGATCCGGACAGTCGGCCTACGAGCAGTACTTC.

The chain links TRBV10-3 to TRBJ1-5; D not certain. The germline CDR1 and CDR2 sequences are ENHRY and SYGVKD. Trimming shortened V by 6 bases and J by 1 base, and 19 bases separated the two germline ends. CDR3 length equals 17 residues. CDR3 residues: CAISRENRGLSNQPQHF. The CDR3, as DNA: TGTGCCATCAGCAGAGAAAACAGAGGGTTAAGCAATCAGCCCCAGCATTTT.

This sequence joins TRBV6-1 and TRBJ1-2; the D gene is possibly TRBD1 (5 bases). Germline-derived CDR1 and CDR2 are MNHNS and SASEGT. Between the trimmed V and J ends, which lost 6 bases and 4 bases, there was a span of 12 bases. This CDR3 contains 13 residues. DNA of the CDR3: TGTGCCAGCAGATTAGGGGTACTCTATGGCTACACCTTC. It translates to CASRLGVLYGYTF.